This T cell receptor beta chain originates from a study of CD8 T cells in Susac syndrome. The ends were cut back, 0 bases at V and 10 bases at J, with 15 bases in the middle. This CDR3 spans 13 amino acids. Germline CDR1 SQVTM, CDR2 ANQGSEA. RNA amounts of about 0.45 to 1 ug underwent reverse transcription with random hexamers. Coverage of TCR beta CDR3 amplification by immunoSEQ multiplex PCR extended to 54 Vbeta and 13 Jbeta. TCRdb analysed the immunoSEQ multiplex PCR reads with MiXCR anew, one entry per CDR3 protein. The table shows approximately 110,000 distinct CDR3 sequences, with 90% to 95% occurring only once. The authors carried out high-throughput sequencing of TCR beta. They applied it to CD8+ and CD4+ T cells obtained from blood.

Sequencing was carried out using CD8+ T cells from PBMCs. This chain connects TRBV29-1 to TRBJ1-2, with a weak D call TRBD1 (5 bases). This TCR was recovered from a human donor with multiple sclerosis. DNA of the CDR3: TGCAGCGTTGAAGATTCGGGACGGCCCAACTACACCTTC. It translates to CSVEDSGRPNYTF.